This note documents a single T cell receptor beta chain sequence. The antigen is undetermined. TCRdb's copy holds only in-frame clones and misses some; the assay was immunoSEQ multiplex PCR. The repertoire holds 150,000 or so clones, around nine tenths seen once, with around 22% in the top ten. The study drew the donors from its roughly 120-subject validation cohort, separate from the approximately 700-subject first cohort. The data derive from a study of cytomegalovirus exposure and HLA in healthy donors. Background on the study: Per a later analysis, the roughly 690 first-cohort and some 130 validation repertoires shared one platform.

V shed 1 base and J shed 1 base, with 11 bases lying between them. CDR3 length: 15 residues. Germline assignment: CDR1 MGHRA and CDR2 YSYEKL. Study-level points and caveats: The study labeled 170 or so TCR beta chains cytomegalovirus-associated. Many donors carried some public TCRs, although rarity characterized most TCR sequences.

Input material: PBMCs. This sequence joins TRBV4-1 and TRBJ2-7, with TRBD1 as a possible D gene (6 bases). The receptor's source is a man younger than 35 in good health and CMV-seropositive. The CDR3 region has the DNA TGCGCCAGCAGCCAAGTTGTAAGGGGGTCCTACGAGCAGTACTTC. Translation: CASSQVVRGSYEQYF.